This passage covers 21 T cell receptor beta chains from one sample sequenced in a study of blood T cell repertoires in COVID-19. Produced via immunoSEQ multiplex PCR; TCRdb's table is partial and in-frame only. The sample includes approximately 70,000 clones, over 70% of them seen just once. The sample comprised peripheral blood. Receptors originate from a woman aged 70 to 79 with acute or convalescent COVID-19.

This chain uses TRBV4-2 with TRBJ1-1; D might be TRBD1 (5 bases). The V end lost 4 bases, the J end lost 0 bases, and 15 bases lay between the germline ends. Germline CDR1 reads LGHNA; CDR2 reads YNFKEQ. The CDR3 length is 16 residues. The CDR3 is CASSRREGQMNTEAFF. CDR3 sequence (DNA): TGTGCCAGCAGCCGCAGGGAGGGTCAGATGAACACTGAAGCTTTCTTT.

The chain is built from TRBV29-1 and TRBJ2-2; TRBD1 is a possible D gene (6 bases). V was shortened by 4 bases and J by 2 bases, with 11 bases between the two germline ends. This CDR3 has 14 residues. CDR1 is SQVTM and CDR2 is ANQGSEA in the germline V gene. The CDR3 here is CSVGDNSNTGELFF. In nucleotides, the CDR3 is TGCAGCGTTGGGGACAATTCTAACACCGGGGAGCTGTTTTTT.

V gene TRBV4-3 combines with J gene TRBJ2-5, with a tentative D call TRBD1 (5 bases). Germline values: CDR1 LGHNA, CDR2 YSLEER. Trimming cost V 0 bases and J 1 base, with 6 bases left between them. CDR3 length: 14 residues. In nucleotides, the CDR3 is TGCGCCAGCAGCCAAGAGGGGCTCCAAGAGACCCAGTACTTC. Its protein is CASSQEGLQETQYF.

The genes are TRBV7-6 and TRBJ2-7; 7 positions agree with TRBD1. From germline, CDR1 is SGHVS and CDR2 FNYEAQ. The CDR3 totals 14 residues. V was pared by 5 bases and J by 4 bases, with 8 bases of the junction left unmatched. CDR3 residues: CASSREHRGYEQYF. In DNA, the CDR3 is TGTGCCAGCAGCCGCGAACACAGGGGATACGAGCAGTACTTC.

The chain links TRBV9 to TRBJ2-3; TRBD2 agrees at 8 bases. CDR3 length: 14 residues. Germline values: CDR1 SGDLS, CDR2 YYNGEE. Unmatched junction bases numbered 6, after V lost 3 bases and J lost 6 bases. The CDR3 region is CASSAGGGPDTQYF. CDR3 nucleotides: TGTGCCAGCAGCGCCGGCGGGGGGCCCGATACGCAGTATTTT. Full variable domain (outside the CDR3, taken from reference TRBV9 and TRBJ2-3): DSGVTQTPKHLITATGQRVTLRCSPRSGDLSVYWYQQSLDQGLQFLIQYYNGEERAKGNILERFSAQQFPDLHSELNLSSLELGDSALYFCASSAGGGPDTQYFGPGTRLTVL.

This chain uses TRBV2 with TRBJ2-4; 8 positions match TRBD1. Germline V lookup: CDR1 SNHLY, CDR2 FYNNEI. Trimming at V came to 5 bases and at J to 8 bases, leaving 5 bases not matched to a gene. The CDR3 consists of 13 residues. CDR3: CASSRDRGDIQYF. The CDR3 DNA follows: TGTGCCAGCAGTCGAGACAGGGGAGACATTCAGTACTTC.

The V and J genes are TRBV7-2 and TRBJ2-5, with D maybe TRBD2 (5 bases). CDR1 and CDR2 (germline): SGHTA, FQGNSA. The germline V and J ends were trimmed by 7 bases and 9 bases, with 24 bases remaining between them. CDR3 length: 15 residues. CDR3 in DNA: TGTGCCAGCACCCAATCGCGGGCCTTGGTTGGGGCCCAGTACTTC. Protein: CASTQSRALVGAQYF.

CDR3 bases: TGTGCCAGCAGCGTCGTCGGACAGGTTAATTCACCCCTCCACTTT. Translated: CASSVVGQVNSPLHF. The gene calls are TRBV9 and TRBJ1-6; the match to TRBD1 covers 7 bases. V gave up 2 bases and J gave up 6 bases; unmatched junction bases: 5. This CDR3 comprises 15 residues. Per the germline V gene, CDR1 is SGDLS and CDR2 is YYNGEE.

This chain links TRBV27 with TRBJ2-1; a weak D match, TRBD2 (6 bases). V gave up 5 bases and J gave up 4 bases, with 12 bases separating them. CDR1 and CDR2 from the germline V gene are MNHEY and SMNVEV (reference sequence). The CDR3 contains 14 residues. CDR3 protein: CASSGGTAYNEQFF. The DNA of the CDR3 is TGTGCCAGCAGTGGGGGGACGGCTTACAATGAGCAGTTCTTC.

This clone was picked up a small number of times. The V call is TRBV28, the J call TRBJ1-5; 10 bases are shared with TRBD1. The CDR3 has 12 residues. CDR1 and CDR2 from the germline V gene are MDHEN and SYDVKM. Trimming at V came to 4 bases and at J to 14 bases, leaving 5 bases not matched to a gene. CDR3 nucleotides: TGTGCCAGCAGTTCCGGGACAGGGGACAAGCATTTT. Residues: CASSSGTGDKHF.

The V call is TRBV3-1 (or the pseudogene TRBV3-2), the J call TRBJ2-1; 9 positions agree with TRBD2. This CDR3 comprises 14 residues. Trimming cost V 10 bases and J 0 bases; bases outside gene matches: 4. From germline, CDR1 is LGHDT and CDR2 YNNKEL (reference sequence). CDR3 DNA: TGTGCCACCCATAGCGGGAGCTCCTACAATGAGCAGTTCTTC. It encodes CATHSGSSYNEQFF.

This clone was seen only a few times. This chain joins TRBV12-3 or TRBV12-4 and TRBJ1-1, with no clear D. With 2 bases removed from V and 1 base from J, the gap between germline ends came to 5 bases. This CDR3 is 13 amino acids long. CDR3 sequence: CASSLSGNTEAFF. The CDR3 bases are TGTGCCAGCAGTTTATCGGGGAACACTGAAGCTTTCTTT.

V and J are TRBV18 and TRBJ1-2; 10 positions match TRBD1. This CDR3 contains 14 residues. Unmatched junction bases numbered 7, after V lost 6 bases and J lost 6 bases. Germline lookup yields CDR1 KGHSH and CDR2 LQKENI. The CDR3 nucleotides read TGTGCCAGCTCTCCCAGACAGGGGGCAAATGGCTACACCTTC. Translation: CASSPRQGANGYTF. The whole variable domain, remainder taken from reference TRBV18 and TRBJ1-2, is NAGVMQNPRHLVRRRGQEARLRCSPMKGHSHVYWYRQLPEEGLKFMVYLQKENIIDESGMPKERFSAEFPKEGPSILRIQQVVRGDSAAYFCASSPRQGANGYTFGSGTRLTVV.

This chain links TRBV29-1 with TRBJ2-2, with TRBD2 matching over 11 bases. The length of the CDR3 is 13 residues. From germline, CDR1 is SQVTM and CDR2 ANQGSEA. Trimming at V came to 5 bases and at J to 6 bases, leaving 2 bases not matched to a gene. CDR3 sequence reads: CSVTSGGSGELFF. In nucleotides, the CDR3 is TGCAGCGTTACTAGCGGGGGATCCGGGGAGCTGTTTTTT.

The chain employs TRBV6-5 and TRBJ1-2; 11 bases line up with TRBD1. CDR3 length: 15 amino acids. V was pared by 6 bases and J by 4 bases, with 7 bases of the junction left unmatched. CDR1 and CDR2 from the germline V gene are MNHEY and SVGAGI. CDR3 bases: TGTGCCAGCAGCCTAGGAGGGACAGGGGGCTATGGCTACACCTTC. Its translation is CASSLGGTGGYGYTF.

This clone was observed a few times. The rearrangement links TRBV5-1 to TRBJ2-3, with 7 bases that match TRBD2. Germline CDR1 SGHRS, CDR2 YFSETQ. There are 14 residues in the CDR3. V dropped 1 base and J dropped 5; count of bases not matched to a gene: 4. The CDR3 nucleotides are TGCGCCAGCAGCTTGAGGGAGGGCCGAGATACGCAGTATTTT. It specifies CASSLREGRDTQYF.

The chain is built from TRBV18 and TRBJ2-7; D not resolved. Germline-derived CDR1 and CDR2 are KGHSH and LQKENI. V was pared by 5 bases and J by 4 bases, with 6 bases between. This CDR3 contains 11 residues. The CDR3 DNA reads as TGTGCCAGCTCAGAGGAATACGAGCAGTACTTC. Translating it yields CASSEEYEQYF.

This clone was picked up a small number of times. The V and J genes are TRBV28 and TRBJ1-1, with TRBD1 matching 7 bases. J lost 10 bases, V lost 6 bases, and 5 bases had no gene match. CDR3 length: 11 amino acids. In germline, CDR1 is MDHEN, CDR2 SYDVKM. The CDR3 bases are TGTGCCAGCAGGGTGGACAGGAGAGCTTTCTTT. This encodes CASRVDRRAFF.

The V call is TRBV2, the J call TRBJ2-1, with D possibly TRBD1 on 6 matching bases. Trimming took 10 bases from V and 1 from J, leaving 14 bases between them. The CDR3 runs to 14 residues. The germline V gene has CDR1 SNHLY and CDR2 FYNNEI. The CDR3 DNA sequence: TGTGCCATGAGACAGGACCAATCCTACAATGAGCAGTTCTTC. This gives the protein CAMRQDQSYNEQFF.

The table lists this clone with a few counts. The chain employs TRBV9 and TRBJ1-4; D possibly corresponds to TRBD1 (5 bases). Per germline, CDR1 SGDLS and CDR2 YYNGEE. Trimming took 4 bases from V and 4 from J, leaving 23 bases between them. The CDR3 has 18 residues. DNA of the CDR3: TGTGCCAGCAGCAAAGAATTACGGCTAGGGGCAGTTAATGAAAAACTGTTTTTT. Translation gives CASSKELRLGAVNEKLFF. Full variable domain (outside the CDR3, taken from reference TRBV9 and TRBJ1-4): DSGVTQTPKHLITATGQRVTLRCSPRSGDLSVYWYQQSLDQGLQFLIQYYNGEERAKGNILERFSAQQFPDLHSELNLSSLELGDSALYFCASSKELRLGAVNEKLFFGSGTQLSVL.

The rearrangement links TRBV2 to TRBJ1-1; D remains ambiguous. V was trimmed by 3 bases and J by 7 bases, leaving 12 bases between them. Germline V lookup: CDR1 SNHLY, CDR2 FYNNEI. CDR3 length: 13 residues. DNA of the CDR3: TGTGCCAGCAGTGACACCTTCCCCAGTGAAGCTTTCTTT. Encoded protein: CASSDTFPSEAFF.